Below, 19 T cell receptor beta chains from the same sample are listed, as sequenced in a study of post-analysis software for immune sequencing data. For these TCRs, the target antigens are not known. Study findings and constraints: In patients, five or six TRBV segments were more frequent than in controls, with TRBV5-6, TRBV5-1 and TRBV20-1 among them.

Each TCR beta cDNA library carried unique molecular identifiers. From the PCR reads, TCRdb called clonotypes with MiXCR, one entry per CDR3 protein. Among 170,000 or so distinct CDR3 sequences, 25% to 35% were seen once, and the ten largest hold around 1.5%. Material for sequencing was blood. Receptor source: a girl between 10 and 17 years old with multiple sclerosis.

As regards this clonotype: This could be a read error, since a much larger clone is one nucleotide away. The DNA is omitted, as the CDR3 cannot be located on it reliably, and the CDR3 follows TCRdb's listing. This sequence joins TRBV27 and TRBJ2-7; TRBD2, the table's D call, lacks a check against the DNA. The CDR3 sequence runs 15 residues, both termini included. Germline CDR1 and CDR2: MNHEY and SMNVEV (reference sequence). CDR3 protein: CASSWADGSSYERYF.

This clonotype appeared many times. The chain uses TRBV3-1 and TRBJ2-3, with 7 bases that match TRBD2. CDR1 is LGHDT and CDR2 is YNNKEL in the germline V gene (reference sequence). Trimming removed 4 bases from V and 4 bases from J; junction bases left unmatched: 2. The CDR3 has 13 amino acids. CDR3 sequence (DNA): TGTGCCAGCAGCCGGGGGGGAGCAGATACGCAGTATTTT. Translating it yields CASSRGGADTQYF.

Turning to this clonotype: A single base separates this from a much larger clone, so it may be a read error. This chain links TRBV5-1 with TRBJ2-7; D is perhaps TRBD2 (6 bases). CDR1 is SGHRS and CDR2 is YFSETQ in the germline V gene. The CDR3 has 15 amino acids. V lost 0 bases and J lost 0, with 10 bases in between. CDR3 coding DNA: TGCGCCAGCAGCTTGGGTAGCGGAGACTCCTACGAGCAGTACTTC. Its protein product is CASSLGSGDSYEQYF.

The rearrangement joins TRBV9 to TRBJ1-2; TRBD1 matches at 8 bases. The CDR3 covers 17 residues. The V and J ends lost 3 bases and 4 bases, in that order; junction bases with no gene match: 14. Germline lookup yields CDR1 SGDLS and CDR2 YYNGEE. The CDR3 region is CASSAEGQVQDFYGYTF. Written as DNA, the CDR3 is TGTGCCAGCAGCGCCGAGGGACAGGTACAAGACTTCTATGGCTACACCTTC. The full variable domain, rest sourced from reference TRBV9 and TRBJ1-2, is DSGVTQTPKHLITATGQRVTLRCSPRSGDLSVYWYQQSLDQGLQFLIQYYNGEERAKGNILERFSAQQFPDLHSELNLSSLELGDSALYFCASSAEGQVQDFYGYTFGSGTRLTVV.

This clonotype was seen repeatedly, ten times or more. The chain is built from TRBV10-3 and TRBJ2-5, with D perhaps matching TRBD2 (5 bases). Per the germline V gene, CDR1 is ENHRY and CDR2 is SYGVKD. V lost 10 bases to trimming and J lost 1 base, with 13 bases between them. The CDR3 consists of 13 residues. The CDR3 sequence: CATEREPQETQYF. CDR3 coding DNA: TGTGCCACGGAAAGGGAGCCCCAAGAGACCCAGTACTTC.

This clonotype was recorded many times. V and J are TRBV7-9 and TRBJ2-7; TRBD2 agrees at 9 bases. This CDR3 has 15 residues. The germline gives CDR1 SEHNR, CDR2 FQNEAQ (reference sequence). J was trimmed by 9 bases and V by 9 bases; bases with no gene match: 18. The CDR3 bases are TGTGCCAGTTCCGGCTGGTCGCGGGAGGGCCTCGGGCAGTACTTC. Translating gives CASSGWSREGLGQYF.

CDR3 in amino acids: CASSLRTGGLNSPLHF. In DNA, the CDR3 is TGCGCCAGCAGCCTTCGGACAGGGGGCTTAAATTCACCCCTCCACTTT. V is TRBV5-1 and J is TRBJ1-6; TRBD1 agrees at 11 bases. Germline loops: CDR1 SGHRS, CDR2 YFSETQ. The CDR3 loop spans 16 amino acids. Trimming removed 4 bases from V and 7 bases from J; junction bases left unmatched: 7.

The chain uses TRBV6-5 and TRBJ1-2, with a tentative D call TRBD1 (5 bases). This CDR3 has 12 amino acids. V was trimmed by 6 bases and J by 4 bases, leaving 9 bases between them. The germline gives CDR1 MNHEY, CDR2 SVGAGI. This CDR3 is CASSHDSYGYTF. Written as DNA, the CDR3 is TGTGCCAGCAGCCACGACAGCTATGGCTACACCTTC.

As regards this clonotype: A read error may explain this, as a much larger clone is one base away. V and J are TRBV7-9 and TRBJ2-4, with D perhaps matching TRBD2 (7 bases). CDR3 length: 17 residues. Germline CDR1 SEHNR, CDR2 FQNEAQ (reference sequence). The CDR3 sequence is CASNLGGAGAAKNIQYF. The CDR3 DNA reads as TGTGCCAGCAACTTAGGGGGGGCGGGAGCGGCCAAAAACATTCAGTACTTC.

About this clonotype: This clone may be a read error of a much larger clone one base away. The CDR3 region has the DNA TGCGCCAGCAGAGGACAGGGAAGTAGCGGCGAGCAGTACTTC. Its protein is CASRGQGSSGEQYF. This chain joins TRBV10-2 and TRBJ2-4, with TRBD1 matching over 8 bases. Judging by the DNA end, TRBJ2-7 fits better; the J call may be wrong. CDR3 size: 14 residues. Germline V CDR1 and CDR2: WSHSY, SAAADI.

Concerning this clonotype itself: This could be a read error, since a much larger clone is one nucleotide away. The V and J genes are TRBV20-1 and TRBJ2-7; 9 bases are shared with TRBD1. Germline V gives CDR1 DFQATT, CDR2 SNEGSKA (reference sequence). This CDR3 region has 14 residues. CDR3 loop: CGAETGGLTYEQYF. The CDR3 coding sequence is TGCGGTGCCGAAACAGGGGGCCTAACCTACGAGCAGTACTTC.

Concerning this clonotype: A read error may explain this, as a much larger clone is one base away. The CDR3 DNA is TGCGCCAGCGGCCAAGACTGGGGTGGCTACACCTTC. This encodes CASGQDWGGYTF. V and J are TRBV4-1 and TRBJ1-2, with D uncertain. CDR3 length equals 12 residues. From germline, CDR1 is MGHRA and CDR2 YSYEKL.

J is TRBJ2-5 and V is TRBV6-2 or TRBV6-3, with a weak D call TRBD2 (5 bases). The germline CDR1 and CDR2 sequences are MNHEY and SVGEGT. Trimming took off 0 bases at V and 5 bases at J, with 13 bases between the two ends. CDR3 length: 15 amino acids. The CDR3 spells CASSYSMSSSETQYF. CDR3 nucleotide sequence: TGTGCCAGCAGTTACTCGATGTCTAGCAGTGAGACCCAGTACTTC.

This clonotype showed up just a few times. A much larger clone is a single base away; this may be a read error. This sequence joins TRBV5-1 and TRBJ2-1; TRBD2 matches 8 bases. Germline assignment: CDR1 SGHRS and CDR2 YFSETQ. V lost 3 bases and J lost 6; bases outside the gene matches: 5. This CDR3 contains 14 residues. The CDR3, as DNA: TGCGCCAGCAGCTCAGCGGGAGCCTGCAATGAGCAGTTCTTC. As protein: CASSSAGACNEQFF.

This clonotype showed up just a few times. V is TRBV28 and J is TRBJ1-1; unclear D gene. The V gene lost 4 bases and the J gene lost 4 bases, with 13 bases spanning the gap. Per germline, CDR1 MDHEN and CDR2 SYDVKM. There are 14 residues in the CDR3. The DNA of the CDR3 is TGTGCCAGCAGTTCCCTCCTAGGTGGCACTGAAGCTTTCTTT. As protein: CASSSLLGGTEAFF.

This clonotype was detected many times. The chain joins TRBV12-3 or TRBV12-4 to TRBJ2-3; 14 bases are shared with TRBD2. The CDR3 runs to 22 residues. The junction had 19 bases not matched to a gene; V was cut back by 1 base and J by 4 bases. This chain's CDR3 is CASSLGPGVMRLAGGRADTQYF. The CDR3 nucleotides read TGTGCCAGCAGTTTAGGGCCGGGGGTGATGAGACTAGCGGGAGGGAGGGCAGATACGCAGTATTTT.

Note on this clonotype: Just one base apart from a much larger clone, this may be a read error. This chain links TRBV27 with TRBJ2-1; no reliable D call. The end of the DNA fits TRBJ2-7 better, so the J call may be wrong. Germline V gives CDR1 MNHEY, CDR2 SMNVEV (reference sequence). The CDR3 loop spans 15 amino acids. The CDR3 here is CASSLDSGSYNEQYF. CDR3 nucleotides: TGTGCCAGCAGTCTCGACTCAGGCTCCTACAATGAGCAGTACTTC.

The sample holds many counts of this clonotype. For the CDR3, the DNA is TGTGCCAGCAGCTTTCCGGGACTAGCGGGAGATACGCAGTATTTT. This translates into CASSFPGLAGDTQYF. The J gene is TRBJ2-3, the V gene TRBV13, with 12 nucleotides matching TRBD2. Germline V gives CDR1 PRHDT, CDR2 FYEKMQ (reference sequence). With V trimmed by 3 bases and J by 5 bases, 3 bases remained unmatched. The CDR3 length is 15 residues.

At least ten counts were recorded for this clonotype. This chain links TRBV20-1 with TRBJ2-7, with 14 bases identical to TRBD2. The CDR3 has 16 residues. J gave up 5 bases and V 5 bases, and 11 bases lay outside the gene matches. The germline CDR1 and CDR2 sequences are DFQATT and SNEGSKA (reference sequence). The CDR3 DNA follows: TGCAGTGCTCCTGGGACTAGCGGGAGCGCGCCTCACGAGCAGTACTTC. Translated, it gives CSAPGTSGSAPHEQYF.